This is a list of T cell receptor beta chains from one sample in a study of shared clonotypes between healthy human individuals. Some clones are missing from TCRdb's copy, which holds only in-frame ones; the method was immunoSEQ multiplex PCR. The table shows some 1,100,000 clones, with around 78% occurring only once. The material sequenced was memory CD4+ T cells from PBMCs. Receptor source: a young man in good health. Some clones in this sample may be carry-over from other donors' samples. Each CDR3 is given with its conserved first and last residue. The D gene is left open where the match is weak. Clone size appears in some rows only: once, few, many, or a class for an expanded clone.

V: TRBV7-2
J: TRBJ2-4
size: -
D: TRBD1
DNA: TGTGCCAGCAGCTCTCTAGGGACAGGGCGAAACATTCAGTACTTC
CDR3: CASSSLGTGRNIQYF

V: TRBV7-9
J: TRBJ1-2
size: -
D: TRBD1
DNA: TGTGCCAGCAGCTCTGGGACAGGGGATACCTATGGCTACACCTTC
CDR3: CASSSGTGDTYGYTF

V: TRBV10-3
J: TRBJ2-3
size: -
D: TRBD2
DNA: TGTGCCATCAGTGAGGCCCCAACTAGCGCCGATACGCAGTATTTT
CDR3: CAISEAPTSADTQYF

V: TRBV14
J: TRBJ1-3
size: -
D: -
DNA: TGTGCCAGCAGCCGGACTTTTGGAGCCGCCCGAAACACCATATATTTT
CDR3: CASSRTFGAARNTIYF

V: TRBV9
J: TRBJ1-3
size: -
D: TRBD1
DNA: TGTGCCAGCAGCCCTCGGACAGGGGGCAGTGGAAACACCATATATTTT
CDR3: CASSPRTGGSGNTIYF

V: TRBV19
J: TRBJ2-2
size: -
D: -
DNA: TGTGCCAGTACCTCTCGCCCGGGAGTTAACACCGGGGAGCTGTTTTTT
CDR3: CASTSRPGVNTGELFF

V: TRBV4-2
J: TRBJ2-3
size: -
D: -
DNA: TGTGCCAGCAGCCCGGACTACCTAACAGATACGCAGTATTTT
CDR3: CASSPDYLTDTQYF

V: TRBV5-1
J: TRBJ2-3
size: -
D: TRBD1
DNA: TGCGCCAGCAGCTTGGCCTGGGACAGGGGAGCACCAGGCTTTAGCACAGATACGCAGTATTTT
CDR3: CASSLAWDRGAPGFSTDTQYF

V: TRBV15
J: TRBJ2-3
size: -
D: TRBD2
DNA: TGTGCCACCAGCAGAGCTCTAGCGGGAGGCACAGATACGCAGTATTTT
CDR3: CATSRALAGGTDTQYF

V: TRBV6-5
J: TRBJ2-5
size: -
D: -
DNA: TGTGCCAGCAGTTACTCGACGGGAGTGGGAGAGACCCAGTACTTC
CDR3: CASSYSTGVGETQYF

V: TRBV29-1
J: TRBJ2-7
size: -
D: TRBD1
DNA: TGCAGCGTTGAAGATCGCGCAGGGGGAAGGAACGAGCAGTACTTC
CDR3: CSVEDRAGGRNEQYF

V: TRBV7-9
J: TRBJ2-1
size: -
D: -
DNA: TGTGCCAGCAGCTTAGCGGGGTTGTTGCGGGCCGGGAACAATGAGCAGTTCTTC
CDR3: CASSLAGLLRAGNNEQFF

V: TRBV7-3
J: TRBJ2-3
size: -
D: TRBD2
DNA: TGTGCCAGCAGCTCCGGGAGGGCGGAAGATACGCAGTATTTT
CDR3: CASSSGRAEDTQYF

V: TRBV9
J: TRBJ2-3
size: -
D: -
DNA: TGTGCCAGCAGCGTAATTGGGAGGTCAGATACGCAGTATTTT
CDR3: CASSVIGRSDTQYF

V: TRBV11-3
J: TRBJ2-1
size: -
D: -
DNA: TGTGCCAGCAGCTTAGTACGGGACTCCAATGAGCAGTTCTTC
CDR3: CASSLVRDSNEQFF

V: TRBV6-5
J: TRBJ2-5
size: -
D: TRBD2
DNA: TGTGCCAGCAAGCGGGGTAGGGGAGAGACCCAGTACTTC
CDR3: CASKRGRGETQYF

V: TRBV5-1
J: TRBJ2-7
size: -
D: TRBD2
DNA: TGCGCCAGCAGGTCTAGGACTAGCGGGGATTTGGACGAGCAGTACTTC
CDR3: CASRSRTSGDLDEQYF

V: TRBV2
J: TRBJ2-5
size: -
D: -
DNA: TGTGCCAGCAGCGACAATACGGGAGTTCCGCAAGAGACCCAGTACTTC
CDR3: CASSDNTGVPQETQYF

V: TRBV28
J: TRBJ1-1
size: few
D: -
DNA: TGTGCCAGCGGCAAATTGAACACTGAAGCTTTCTTT
CDR3: CASGKLNTEAFF

V: TRBV9
J: TRBJ1-4
size: -
D: -
DNA: TGTGCCAGCAGCGTAGAGAGTAGTACCAAAAAACTGTTTTTT
CDR3: CASSVESSTKKLFF

V: TRBV5-1
J: TRBJ2-1
size: few
D: -
DNA: TGCGCCAGCAGCTTTGGAACCTACAATGAGCAGTTCTTC
CDR3: CASSFGTYNEQFF

V: TRBV6-5
J: TRBJ2-5
size: -
D: TRBD2
DNA: TGTGCCAGCAGTTACGGTCGGGAGGGAAAGACCCAGTACTTC
CDR3: CASSYGREGKTQYF

V: TRBV4-3
J: TRBJ2-1
size: -
D: -
DNA: TGCGCCAGCAGCCAAGATTCGGCGGGATACTACAATGAGCAGTTCTTC
CDR3: CASSQDSAGYYNEQFF

V: TRBV29-1
J: TRBJ2-7
size: -
D: -
DNA: TGCAGCGCCCGAGGCGGAGCTCACTCCTACGAGCAGTACTTC
CDR3: CSARGGAHSYEQYF

V: TRBV7-3
J: TRBJ2-3
size: -
D: -
DNA: TGTGCCAGCAGCTTAAACAGGGCCACAGATACGCAGTATTTT
CDR3: CASSLNRATDTQYF

V: TRBV18
J: TRBJ1-1
size: -
D: -
DNA: TGTGCCAGCTCCGATGGACAGCCCACTGAAGCTTTCTTT
CDR3: CASSDGQPTEAFF

V: TRBV6-1
J: TRBJ1-2
size: -
D: TRBD1
DNA: TGTGCCAGCAGTGATTATCGGACAGGGGGGTTTGGCTACACCTTC
CDR3: CASSDYRTGGFGYTF

V: TRBV6-5
J: TRBJ2-7
size: -
D: TRBD2
DNA: TGTGCCAGCAGTTACCAGACTAGCGGCTACGAGCAGTACTTC
CDR3: CASSYQTSGYEQYF

V: TRBV28
J: TRBJ2-7
size: -
D: TRBD2
DNA: TGTGCCAGCAGTTTAGCGGGAGGGCGGAGTGGAGAGCAGTACTTC
CDR3: CASSLAGGRSGEQYF

V: TRBV4-3
J: TRBJ2-1
size: -
D: -
DNA: TGCGCCAGCAGCCAAAACACACTGGACCGATCCTACAATGAGCAGTTCTTC
CDR3: CASSQNTLDRSYNEQFF

V: TRBV28
J: TRBJ1-2
size: -
D: -
DNA: TGTGCCAGCAGTCCCTCCGGGACCTACACCATCTATGGCTACACCTTC
CDR3: CASSPSGTYTIYGYTF

V: TRBV19
J: TRBJ1-1
size: few
D: -
DNA: TGTGCCAGTAGTATACATGGCAGTGTGAACACTGAAGCTTTCTTT
CDR3: CASSIHGSVNTEAFF

V: TRBV9
J: TRBJ2-2
size: once
D: TRBD2
DNA: TGTGCCAGCAGCCTTCGACTAGCGGGAGCGGGCGGGGAGCTGTTTTTT
CDR3: CASSLRLAGAGGELFF

V: TRBV5-1
J: TRBJ1-2
size: -
D: TRBD1
DNA: TGCGCCAGCGACCCCGGGGGACAGTCGCGGGGCTACACCTTC
CDR3: CASDPGGQSRGYTF

V: TRBV5-1
J: TRBJ2-5
size: -
D: TRBD1
DNA: TGCGCCAGCAGCTTGGCTACCGGGACAGAAGAGACCCAGTACTTC
CDR3: CASSLATGTEETQYF

V: TRBV7-3
J: TRBJ1-2
size: -
D: TRBD1
DNA: TGTGCCAGCAGCTTAACGGGCGGGACAGCCTCCGGCTACACCTTC
CDR3: CASSLTGGTASGYTF

V: TRBV27
J: TRBJ2-7
size: -
D: -
DNA: TGTGCCAGCAGGGTCACAGGGTTCTTGGGCGAGCAGTACTTC
CDR3: CASRVTGFLGEQYF

V: TRBV7-6
J: TRBJ1-3
size: -
D: TRBD1
DNA: TGTGCCAGCCAGGGGGGGGATGCTGGAAACACCATATATTTT
CDR3: CASQGGDAGNTIYF

V: TRBV5-1
J: TRBJ2-3
size: -
D: TRBD2
DNA: TGCGCCAGCAGCTTAGGACTAGCGGGCACAGATACGCAGTATTTT
CDR3: CASSLGLAGTDTQYF

V: TRBV5-1
J: TRBJ2-5
size: -
D: -
DNA: TGCGCCAGCAGCTCGTACCCGGGACCCCAAGAGACCCAGTACTTC
CDR3: CASSSYPGPQETQYF

V: TRBV5-4
J: TRBJ1-5
size: -
D: -
DNA: TGTGCCAGCAGCTTGTGGGGGAGCAATCAGCCCCAGCATTTT
CDR3: CASSLWGSNQPQHF

V: TRBV19
J: TRBJ1-1
size: -
D: -
DNA: TGTGCCAGTAGTATAGTGTTGAACACTGAAGCTTTCTTT
CDR3: CASSIVLNTEAFF

V: TRBV5-1
J: TRBJ1-3
size: -
D: TRBD1
DNA: TGCGCCAGCAGCTTGACAGGGGGTACCTCTGGAAACACCATATATTTT
CDR3: CASSLTGGTSGNTIYF

V: TRBV7-2
J: TRBJ2-3
size: once
D: TRBD2
DNA: TGTGCCAGCAGCCCACCCGCTATTAGCGGGAGGCGCACAGATACGCAGTATTTT
CDR3: CASSPPAISGRRTDTQYF

V: TRBV5-1
J: TRBJ2-1
size: medium-sized
D: -
DNA: TGCGCCAGCAGCTGGACTCGTGGCGAGCAGTTCTTC
CDR3: CASSWTRGEQFF

V: TRBV11-2
J: TRBJ1-1
size: -
D: -
DNA: TGTGCCAGCAGCCCTACCGCGGGCCCACGCGCTGAAGCTTTCTTT
CDR3: CASSPTAGPRAEAFF

V: TRBV19
J: TRBJ2-7
size: -
D: TRBD1
DNA: TGTGCCAGTAGTATAGTTCCGACAGGGGGCTTCTACGAGCAGTACTTC
CDR3: CASSIVPTGGFYEQYF

V: TRBV18
J: TRBJ1-5
size: few
D: -
DNA: TGTGCCAGCTCACCAAACTTTGGCAATCAGCCCCAGCATTTT
CDR3: CASSPNFGNQPQHF

V: TRBV11-2
J: TRBJ1-4
size: -
D: -
DNA: TGTGCCAGCAGCTTAGTATCCGGGTCGCGTGAAAAACTGTTTTTT
CDR3: CASSLVSGSREKLFF

V: TRBV5-1
J: TRBJ1-2
size: -
D: -
DNA: TGCGCCAGCAGCTCGGAGACAGGTCATGGCTACACCTTC
CDR3: CASSSETGHGYTF

V: TRBV15
J: TRBJ2-7
size: -
D: TRBD2
DNA: TGTGCCACCAGCGAGGGACTAGCGGGAATCTACGAGCAGTACTTC
CDR3: CATSEGLAGIYEQYF

V: TRBV28
J: TRBJ1-2
size: -
D: -
DNA: TGTGCCAGCACCCTCACAGGAGCCTCTAACTATGGCTACACCTTC
CDR3: CASTLTGASNYGYTF

V: TRBV15
J: TRBJ2-4
size: -
D: -
DNA: TGTGCCACATCCGGGAGTTTAGTGCAAAACATTCAGTACTTC
CDR3: CATSGSLVQNIQYF